A selection of T cell receptor beta chains follows, all from one sample in a study of neurological immune-mediated disorders. TCRdb independently ran MiXCR on the 5' RACE reads; one entry per CDR3 protein. The sample has approximately 130,000 distinct CDR3 sequences, roughly 3.2% seen once. The sample consisted of PBMCs. All receptors derive from a woman aged 30 to 39 with multiple sclerosis. Each CDR3 is given with its conserved first and last residue. Fields, in order: clone size, D gene, V gene, J gene, CDR3 DNA, CDR3 protein. A D gene is named only where the DNA matches it firmly. Where a row states a size, it is once, few, many or the class of an expanded clone; other rows omit it.

clone_size: many
d_call: -
v_call: TRBV6-5
j_call: TRBJ1-2
cdr3_nt: TGTGCCAGCAGTTACGAGGGACCGAACTATGGCTACACCTTC
cdr3_aa: CASSYEGPNYGYTF

clone_size: many
d_call: TRBD2
v_call: TRBV20-1
j_call: TRBJ2-7
cdr3_nt: TGCAGTGCTTCATTCGGACTAGCGCGCGAGCAGTACTTC
cdr3_aa: CSASFGLAREQYF

clone_size: many
d_call: TRBD2
v_call: TRBV20-1
j_call: TRBJ2-7
cdr3_nt: TGCAGTGCGCGATTAAAACTAGCGGGGCGAGGCGAGCAGTACTTC
cdr3_aa: CSARLKLAGRGEQYF

clone_size: -
d_call: TRBD1
v_call: TRBV18
j_call: TRBJ1-2
cdr3_nt: TGTGCCAGCTCACCACCGACAGGGAGTGGTGGCTACACCTTC
cdr3_aa: CASSPPTGSGGYTF

clone_size: many
d_call: -
v_call: TRBV12-3/TRBV12-4
j_call: TRBJ2-1
cdr3_nt: TGTGCCAGCAGACCACCACAGGAGACTAATGAGCAGTTCTTC
cdr3_aa: CASRPPQETNEQFF

clone_size: many
d_call: -
v_call: TRBV6-5
j_call: TRBJ2-7
cdr3_nt: TGTGCCAGCAGTTACATACAGGGCTACGAGCAGTACTTC
cdr3_aa: CASSYIQGYEQYF

clone_size: many
d_call: -
v_call: TRBV6-5
j_call: TRBJ1-1
cdr3_nt: TGTGCCAGCAGTTACTCAGCCGTAGGGGCGTTCGAAGCTTTCTTT
cdr3_aa: CASSYSAVGAFEAFF

clone_size: many
d_call: TRBD1
v_call: TRBV9
j_call: TRBJ1-5
cdr3_nt: TGTGCCAGCAGTTCCGGACAGGGGCAGGAGCCCCAGCATTTT
cdr3_aa: CASSSGQGQEPQHF

clone_size: many
d_call: -
v_call: TRBV19
j_call: TRBJ1-1
cdr3_nt: TGTGCCAGTAGTCGGATTGAGAACACTGAAGCTTTCTTT
cdr3_aa: CASSRIENTEAFF

clone_size: many
d_call: -
v_call: TRBV5-1
j_call: TRBJ2-3
cdr3_nt: TGCGCCAGCAGCTTGCCCCCGGGACAAAGAGTTTGGGATACGCAGTATTTT
cdr3_aa: CASSLPPGQRVWDTQYF

clone_size: many
d_call: TRBD1
v_call: TRBV5-1
j_call: TRBJ1-2
cdr3_nt: TGCGCCAGCGGAGCCAGGGGGGTTTTTGGCTACACCTTC
cdr3_aa: CASGARGVFGYTF

clone_size: many
d_call: -
v_call: TRBV27
j_call: TRBJ2-5
cdr3_nt: TGTGCCAGCAGTTCGAGCTGGACTACCCAAGAGACCCAGTACTTC
cdr3_aa: CASSSSWTTQETQYF

clone_size: many
d_call: -
v_call: TRBV15
j_call: TRBJ1-2
cdr3_nt: TGTGCCACCAGCAGAGGCCCCACCCCGGGAAACTATGGCTACACCTTC
cdr3_aa: CATSRGPTPGNYGYTF

clone_size: many
d_call: -
v_call: TRBV9
j_call: TRBJ2-1
cdr3_nt: TGTGCCAGCAGCGTAGATTCGGGAGCGGGCAATGAGCAGTTCTTC
cdr3_aa: CASSVDSGAGNEQFF

clone_size: many
d_call: -
v_call: TRBV10-2
j_call: TRBJ2-1
cdr3_nt: TGCGCCAGCAGTGACCTACAGGGAGGGAATGAGCAGTTCTTC
cdr3_aa: CASSDLQGGNEQFF

clone_size: many
d_call: -
v_call: TRBV7-6
j_call: TRBJ2-5
cdr3_nt: TGTGCCAGCAGCTTTACAGGGATTCAAGAGACCCAGTACTTC
cdr3_aa: CASSFTGIQETQYF

clone_size: many
d_call: -
v_call: TRBV12-3/TRBV12-4
j_call: TRBJ2-7
cdr3_nt: TGTGCCAGCAGAACCCGAGATGGCCAGCAACTCTTC
cdr3_aa: CASRTRDGQQLF

clone_size: many
d_call: -
v_call: TRBV6-6
j_call: TRBJ2-7
cdr3_nt: TGTGCCAGCAGTTACTACAGGGCCGGCGAGCAGTACTTC
cdr3_aa: CASSYYRAGEQYF

clone_size: many
d_call: -
v_call: TRBV11-2
j_call: TRBJ2-7
cdr3_nt: TGTGCCAGCGCCGGTAGGTCCTACGAGCAGTACTTC
cdr3_aa: CASAGRSYEQYF

clone_size: many
d_call: -
v_call: TRBV14
j_call: TRBJ2-4
cdr3_nt: TGTGCCAGCAGCCGGGCGGGACTCCTAGCCAAAAACATTCAGTACTTC
cdr3_aa: CASSRAGLLAKNIQYF

clone_size: many
d_call: -
v_call: TRBV10-2
j_call: TRBJ2-1
cdr3_nt: TGCGCCAGCAGTCGGGCTGGCGGTGAGCAGTTCTTC
cdr3_aa: CASSRAGGEQFF

clone_size: many
d_call: -
v_call: TRBV20-1
j_call: TRBJ2-1
cdr3_nt: TGCAGTGCTATAGCAGGTGCGAGCAATGAGCAGTTCTTC
cdr3_aa: CSAIAGASNEQFF

clone_size: many
d_call: TRBD2
v_call: TRBV12-3/TRBV12-4
j_call: TRBJ2-3
cdr3_nt: TGTGCCAGCAGCGCCGGGGGGGCGGGTACAGATACGCAGTATTTT
cdr3_aa: CASSAGGAGTDTQYF

clone_size: -
d_call: TRBD2
v_call: TRBV20-1
j_call: TRBJ2-4
cdr3_nt: TGCAGTACTACCCCTATATCTAGCGGGAAAAAAAACATTCAGTACTTC
cdr3_aa: CSTTPISSGKKNIQYF

clone_size: few
d_call: TRBD2
v_call: TRBV7-6
j_call: TRBJ2-7
cdr3_nt: TGTGCCAGCAGCTTAAATAGCAGGACTAGCGGGAGGACGGAGCACTACGAGCAGTACTTC
cdr3_aa: CASSLNSRTSGRTEHYEQYF

clone_size: many
d_call: -
v_call: TRBV5-1
j_call: TRBJ1-1
cdr3_nt: TGCGCCAGCAGCTCCGGGACACCGAACACTGAAGCTTTCTTT
cdr3_aa: CASSSGTPNTEAFF

clone_size: many
d_call: TRBD1
v_call: TRBV29-1
j_call: TRBJ1-2
cdr3_nt: TGCAGCACGGAACCGACAGGGAGCCACTATGGCTACACCTTC
cdr3_aa: CSTEPTGSHYGYTF

clone_size: many
d_call: -
v_call: TRBV5-5
j_call: TRBJ1-1
cdr3_nt: TGTGCCAGCAGCCGGTCGGAGCCAGGGAGCACTGAAGCTTTCTTT
cdr3_aa: CASSRSEPGSTEAFF